One sample yielded the 30 T cell receptor beta chains listed below, sequenced in a study of blood T cell repertoires in COVID-19. Produced via immunoSEQ multiplex PCR; TCRdb's table is partial and in-frame only. The table lists 250,000 or so clones, 86% of them singletons, with about 8.6% in the top ten. Sequenced material: peripheral blood. The receptors derive from a man between 35 and 55 years old with active or convalescent COVID-19.

This chain connects TRBV6-5 to TRBJ1-4, with 7 bases matching TRBD1. CDR1 is MNHEY and CDR2 is SVGAGI in the germline V gene. The V segment lost 6 bases and the J segment 2 bases; nucleotides outside the gene matches: 3. The CDR3 is made up of 14 amino acids. The CDR3 region is CASRLGQTNEKLFF. CDR3 sequence (DNA): TGTGCCAGCAGGTTGGGACAGACTAATGAAAAACTGTTTTTT.

This chain uses TRBV11-2 with TRBJ2-7; a weak D match, TRBD2 (6 bases). V was clipped by 4 bases and J by 3 bases, with 10 bases between them. This CDR3 has 13 residues. Looked up from germline, CDR1 is SGHAT and CDR2 is FQNNGV. The CDR3 here is CASSSGTLYEQYF. The DNA of the CDR3 is TGTGCCAGCAGCTCCGGGACTCTCTACGAGCAGTACTTC. The whole variable domain, remainder taken from reference TRBV11-2 and TRBJ2-7, is EAGVAQSPRYKIIEKRQSVAFWCNPISGHATLYWYQQILGQGPKLLIQFQNNGVVDDSQLPKDRFSAERLKGVDSTLKIQPAKLEDSAVYLCASSSGTLYEQYFGPGTRLTVT.

The chain couples TRBV28 to TRBJ1-1, with a tentative D call TRBD1 (6 bases). Trimming removed 5 bases at V and 6 bases at J, with 13 bases between. The CDR3 runs to 13 residues. CDR1 is MDHEN and CDR2 is SYDVKM in the germline V gene. CDR3 sequence (DNA): TGTGCCAGCAGTCTTACAGGGAGCGCTGAAGCTTTCTTT. Encoded protein: CASSLTGSAEAFF.

J is TRBJ1-1 and V is TRBV7-2; 9 bases map to TRBD1. The germline gives CDR1 SGHTA, CDR2 FQGNSA. CDR3 size: 15 residues. J lost 2 bases, V lost 4 bases, and 5 bases had no gene match. CDR3 sequence (DNA): TGTGCCAGCAGCTACACAGGGGGCGTCAACACTGAAGCTTTCTTT. Its protein product is CASSYTGGVNTEAFF.

The chain has TRBV5-6 and TRBJ2-3; 7 bases fit TRBD1. There are 15 residues in the CDR3. The germline gives CDR1 SGHDT, CDR2 YYEEEE. Trimming took 1 base from V and 3 from J; bases not matched to a gene: 5. CDR3 DNA sequence: TGTGCCAGCAGCTTGCAGGACAGGAGAACAGATACGCAGTATTTT. Encoded protein: CASSLQDRRTDTQYF.

This chain joins TRBV28 and TRBJ1-4, with 10 bases identical to TRBD1. The CDR3 length is 16 residues. Germline V CDR1 and CDR2: MDHEN, SYDVKM. Trimming at V came to 5 bases and at J to 0 bases, leaving 3 bases not matched to a gene. The DNA of the CDR3 is TGTGCCAGCAGTCTGGACAGGGGGGCAACTAATGAAAAACTGTTTTTT. Protein: CASSLDRGATNEKLFF.

V and J are TRBV18 and TRBJ2-3; TRBD2 matches at 11 bases. Germline CDR1 is KGHSH and CDR2 is LQKENI. CDR3 length: 15 residues. With 5 bases clipped from V and 5 bases from J, the junction kept 6 bases outside the gene matches. The CDR3 sequence: CASSIAGGPRDTQYF. CDR3 coding DNA: TGTGCCAGCTCAATAGCGGGAGGGCCAAGAGATACGCAGTATTTT. The full variable domain, in which reference TRBV18 and TRBJ2-3 provide the parts outside the CDR3, is NAGVMQNPRHLVRRRGQEARLRCSPMKGHSHVYWYRQLPEEGLKFMVYLQKENIIDESGMPKERFSAEFPKEGPSILRIQQVVRGDSAAYFCASSIAGGPRDTQYFGPGTRLTVL.

A single count supports this clone. The V gene is TRBV5-1, the J gene TRBJ1-1, with TRBD1 matching 10 bases. This CDR3 region has 15 residues. Germline-derived CDR1 and CDR2 are SGHRS and YFSETQ. V trimming: 2 bases; J trimming: 3 bases; junction bases outside the gene matches: 4. The CDR3, as DNA: TGCGCCAGCAGCTTTACCGGGACAGGGGACACTGAAGCTTTCTTT. Its translation: CASSFTGTGDTEAFF.

This clone occurred once. The V gene is TRBV3-1 (or the pseudogene TRBV3-2), the J gene TRBJ2-1, with TRBD2 identical over 7 bases. The germline CDR1 and CDR2 sequences are LGHDT and YNNKEL (reference sequence). Losses at the gene ends were 4 bases for V and 10 bases for J; bases not matched to a gene: 22. The length of the CDR3 is 18 residues. In nucleotides, the CDR3 is TGTGCCAGCAGCCGACACCGCAAGACGGGAGGCCCCGGGTCGGAGCAGTTCTTC. Protein product: CASSRHRKTGGPGSEQFF.

This clone was seen more than once but under ten times. This chain uses TRBV28 with TRBJ2-1; maybe TRBD1 (5 bases). V was trimmed by 8 bases and J by 0 bases, leaving 8 bases between them. Germline V lookup: CDR1 MDHEN, CDR2 SYDVKM. CDR3 length: 13 amino acids. CDR3 in DNA: TGTGCCAGCGCGACAGACTCCTACAATGAGCAGTTCTTC. It yields the protein CASATDSYNEQFF.

The V call is TRBV12-5, the J call TRBJ1-1, with TRBD1 as a possible D gene (6 bases). The ends were cut back, 5 bases at V and 0 bases at J, with 16 bases in the middle. CDR3 length: 16 amino acids. From germline, CDR1 is LGHNT and CDR2 FRNRAP. CDR3 coding DNA: TGTGCTAGTGGTCTAGTGCAGGGGAACATGAACACTGAAGCTTTCTTT. This sequence encodes CASGLVQGNMNTEAFF. Supplemented by reference TRBV12-5 and TRBJ1-1, the full variable domain reads DARVTQTPRHKVTEMGQEVTMRCQPILGHNTVFWYRQTMMQGLELLAYFRNRAPLDDSGMPKDRFSAEMPDATLATLKIQPSEPRDSAVYFCASGLVQGNMNTEAFFGQGTRLTVV.

J is TRBJ2-2 and V is TRBV19, with TRBD2 identical over 13 bases. The CDR3 is made up of 16 amino acids. The germline V gene encodes CDR1 LNHDA and CDR2 SQIVND (reference sequence). The J segment lost 4 bases and the V segment lost 6 bases, leaving 5 bases of the junction unmatched. This CDR3 is CASRTSGRAVTGELFF. The CDR3 DNA reads as TGTGCCAGTAGAACTAGCGGGAGGGCCGTCACCGGGGAGCTGTTTTTT.

This chain uses TRBV5-3 with TRBJ2-1; D perhaps matches TRBD2 (6 bases). TRBV5-3 is treated as an ORF (open reading frame) with a function not yet certain. The germline V and J ends were trimmed by 4 bases and 12 bases, with 14 bases remaining between them. The CDR3 loop spans 12 amino acids. The CDR3 is CARSRGGTRQFF. CDR3 DNA: TGTGCCAGAAGCCGTGGGGGGACTCGGCAGTTCTTC.

This clone appeared a single time. This sequence joins TRBV13 and TRBJ1-5; D is possibly TRBD1 (5 bases). The CDR3 is 15 amino acids. The germline V and J ends were trimmed by 0 bases and 7 bases, with 13 bases remaining between them. Germline V CDR1 and CDR2: PRHDT, FYEKMQ (reference sequence). This chain's CDR3 is CASSLGGSRVQPQHF. In DNA, the CDR3 is TGTGCCAGCAGCTTAGGGGGGTCCAGGGTCCAGCCCCAGCATTTT.

V and J are TRBV6-1 and TRBJ2-1; possibly TRBD1 for D (6 bases). V lost 3 bases and J 10 bases, leaving 7 bases between the germline ends. The length of the CDR3 is 11 residues. Germline CDR1 reads MNHNS; CDR2 reads SASEGT. The CDR3 reads CASSDRGEQFF. The CDR3 DNA reads as TGTGCCAGCAGTGATAGGGGGGAGCAGTTCTTC.

The V call is TRBV4-1, the J call TRBJ2-4; D is unresolved. V was trimmed by 0 bases and J by 6 bases, leaving 3 bases between them. The CDR3 totals 12 residues. The germline CDR1 and CDR2 sequences are MGHRA and YSYEKL. The CDR3 is CASSQDGNIQYF. CDR3 in DNA: TGCGCCAGCAGCCAAGACGGAAACATTCAGTACTTC.

The V gene is TRBV3-1 (or the pseudogene TRBV3-2), the J gene TRBJ2-3, with 8 positions matching TRBD2. The CDR3 contains 17 residues. After removal of 1 base from V and 4 bases from J, the junction contained 10 bases not matched to a gene. CDR1 is LGHDT, CDR2 YNNKEL, per germline (reference sequence). CDR3 protein: CASSQVGGGGLADTQYF. The CDR3 coding sequence is TGTGCCAGCAGCCAAGTTGGGGGCGGGGGGCTGGCAGATACGCAGTATTTT.

About this clone: The junction departs from the called germline gene at one end, perhaps through a read error. The chain employs TRBV18 and TRBJ2-7; D not resolved. This CDR3 comprises 13 residues. Germline CDR1 is KGHSH and CDR2 is LQKENI. CDR3 sequence reads: CASSPPSSSEQYF. In nucleotides, the CDR3 is TGTGCCAGCTCACCACCCAGTTCCTCCGAGCAGTACTTC.

J is TRBJ2-1 and V is TRBV5-4; TRBD2 is a possible D gene (6 bases). Trimming took 4 bases from V and 7 from J, leaving 12 bases between them. Germline V lookup: CDR1 SGHNT, CDR2 YYREEE (reference sequence). There are 13 residues in the CDR3. The CDR3 spells CASSHGGKNEQFF. The CDR3, as DNA: TGTGCCAGCAGCCACGGGGGTAAAAATGAGCAGTTCTTC.

The rearrangement uses TRBV6-5 and TRBJ1-1; D unclear. Trimming removed 0 bases at V and 9 bases at J, with 11 bases between. CDR1 is MNHEY and CDR2 is SVGAGI in the germline V gene. This CDR3 contains 13 residues. CDR3: CASSYSDFEKAFF. The DNA of the CDR3 is TGTGCCAGCAGTTACTCCGACTTTGAGAAAGCTTTCTTT.

This clone was recorded once. V usage is TRBV19 and J usage is TRBJ1-1; the match to TRBD1 covers 7 bases. Germline CDR1 reads LNHDA; CDR2 reads SQIVND (reference sequence). Trimming at V came to 1 base and at J to 1 base, leaving 6 bases not matched to a gene. The CDR3 runs 16 residues. The CDR3 is CASSIVWGDRNTEAFF. The CDR3 DNA sequence: TGTGCCAGTAGTATAGTTTGGGGGGACAGGAACACTGAAGCTTTCTTT.

This chain uses TRBV11-2 with TRBJ2-7; tentative D call: TRBD2 (7 bases). V gave up 7 bases and J gave up 2 bases, with 18 bases separating them. The CDR3 extends over 15 amino acids. Looked up from germline, CDR1 is SGHAT and CDR2 is FQNNGV. This chain's CDR3 is CASTLGGAGTYEQYF. The CDR3 nucleotides read TGTGCCAGCACCTTGGGGGGGGCTGGGACCTACGAGCAGTACTTC.

The rearrangement joins TRBV7-6 to TRBJ2-3; D unresolved. Trimming removed 5 bases from V and 4 bases from J, with 7 bases in between. The V gene's germline CDR1 is SGHVS and CDR2 FNYEAQ. The CDR3 spans 12 residues. CDR3 DNA sequence: TGTGCCAGCAGCCGGAGCGCAGATACGCAGTATTTT. It translates to CASSRSADTQYF.

The gene calls are TRBV3-1 (or the pseudogene TRBV3-2) and TRBJ2-7; the match to TRBD2 covers 12 bases. The CDR3 totals 15 residues. Germline V gene lookup returns CDR1 LGHDT and CDR2 YNNKEL (reference sequence). The J segment lost 4 bases and the V segment lost 4 bases, leaving 5 bases of the junction unmatched. The CDR3 sequence: CASSPSSGGAYEQYF. The CDR3 DNA reads as TGTGCCAGCAGCCCCTCTAGCGGGGGGGCGTACGAGCAGTACTTC.

This rearrangement joins TRBV12-5 to TRBJ2-5; the match to TRBD1 covers 8 bases. CDR1 and CDR2 from the germline V gene are LGHNT and FRNRAP. The CDR3 has 16 amino acids. V dropped 1 base and J dropped 0; count of bases not matched to a gene: 4. CDR3 DNA: TGTGCTAGTGGTTTGGGGACAGGGAACTACCAAGAGACCCAGTACTTC. The encoded protein is CASGLGTGNYQETQYF.

This sequence joins TRBV6-1 and TRBJ1-5; D possibly corresponds to TRBD1 (6 bases). From germline, CDR1 is MNHNS and CDR2 SASEGT. Deletions cut 2 bases from V and 0 bases from J, with 17 bases between. The CDR3 length is 18 residues. The CDR3 sequence is CASSEWGNRVYSNQPQHF. The CDR3 nucleotides read TGTGCCAGCAGTGAATGGGGTAACAGGGTCTATAGCAATCAGCCCCAGCATTTT.

The V and J genes are TRBV15 and TRBJ1-5, with unresolved D. This CDR3 has 12 residues. With 5 bases removed from V and 7 bases from J, the gap between germline ends came to 9 bases. Germline CDR1 reads LNHNV; CDR2 reads YYDKDF (reference sequence). The chain's CDR3 is CATSADLQPQHF. The DNA for the CDR3 is TGTGCCACCAGCGCCGACTTGCAGCCCCAGCATTTT.

This chain uses TRBV5-1 with TRBJ1-1; no clear D gene. Germline V gene sequence: CDR1 SGHRS, CDR2 YFSETQ. Trimming left V 4 bases short and J 5 bases short, with 12 bases between. The CDR3 contains 13 residues. CDR3 in amino acids: CASSPEGFTEAFF. CDR3 bases: TGCGCCAGCAGCCCCGAGGGTTTTACTGAAGCTTTCTTT.

The chain combines TRBV25-1 with TRBJ2-7; perhaps TRBD2 as D (6 bases). Germline V gene lookup returns CDR1 MGHDK and CDR2 SYGVNS. V was pared by 5 bases and J by 6 bases, with 14 bases between. This CDR3 comprises 13 residues. The CDR3, as DNA: TGTGCCAGCAGTACGGAGGGGTCGGGCGAGCAGTACTTC. It yields the protein CASSTEGSGEQYF.

Only a few counts were recorded for this clone. This chain links TRBV11-3 with TRBJ2-1, with TRBD1 identical over 7 bases. Germline V CDR1 and CDR2: SGHNT, YENEEA. V shed 5 bases, J shed 0 bases, and the junction held 4 bases outside the gene matches. The CDR3 is 15 amino acids. CDR3 in DNA: TGTGCCAGCAGCCTACAGGGGAGCTCCTACAATGAGCAGTTCTTC. It specifies CASSLQGSSYNEQFF.